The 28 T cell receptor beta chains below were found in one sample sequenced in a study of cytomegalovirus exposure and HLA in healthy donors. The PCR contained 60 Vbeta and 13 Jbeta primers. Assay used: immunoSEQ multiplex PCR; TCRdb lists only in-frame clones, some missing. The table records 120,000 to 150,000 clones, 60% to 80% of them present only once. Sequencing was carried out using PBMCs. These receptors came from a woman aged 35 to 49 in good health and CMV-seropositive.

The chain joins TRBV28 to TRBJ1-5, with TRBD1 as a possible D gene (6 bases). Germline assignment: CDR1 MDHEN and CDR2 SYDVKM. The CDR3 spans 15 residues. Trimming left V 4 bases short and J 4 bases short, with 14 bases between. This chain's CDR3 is CASSYPTGANQPQHF. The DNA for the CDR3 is TGTGCCAGCAGTTACCCGACAGGCGCAAATCAGCCCCAGCATTTT.

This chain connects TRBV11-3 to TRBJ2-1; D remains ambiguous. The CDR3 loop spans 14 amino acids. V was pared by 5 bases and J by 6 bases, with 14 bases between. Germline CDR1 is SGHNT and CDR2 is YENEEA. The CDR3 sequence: CASSPRSLGNEQFF. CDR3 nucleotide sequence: TGTGCCAGCAGCCCCCGGAGTCTTGGCAATGAGCAGTTCTTC.

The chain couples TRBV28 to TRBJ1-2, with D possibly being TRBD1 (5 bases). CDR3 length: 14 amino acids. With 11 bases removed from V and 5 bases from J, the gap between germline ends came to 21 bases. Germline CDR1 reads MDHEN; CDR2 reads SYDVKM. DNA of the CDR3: TGTGCCGTGAGAGAAGGGGTCGCCATATATGGCTACACCTTC. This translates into CAVREGVAIYGYTF.

The CDR3 coding sequence is TGTGCCAGCAGTTTATTTCTCGGGACAGCACCGCTTGAAGCTTTCTTT. This translates into CASSLFLGTAPLEAFF. The chain couples TRBV28 to TRBJ1-1; 7 nucleotides agree with TRBD1. The germline CDR1 and CDR2 sequences are MDHEN and SYDVKM. The CDR3 has 16 residues. Trimming cost V 1 base and J 7 bases; bases outside gene matches: 12.

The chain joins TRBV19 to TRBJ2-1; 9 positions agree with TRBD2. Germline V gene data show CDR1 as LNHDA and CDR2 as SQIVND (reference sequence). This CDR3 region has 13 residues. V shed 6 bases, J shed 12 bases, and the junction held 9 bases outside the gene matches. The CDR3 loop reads CASSAGTSRGQFF. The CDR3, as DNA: TGTGCCAGTAGCGCCGGGACTAGCAGGGGGCAGTTCTTC.

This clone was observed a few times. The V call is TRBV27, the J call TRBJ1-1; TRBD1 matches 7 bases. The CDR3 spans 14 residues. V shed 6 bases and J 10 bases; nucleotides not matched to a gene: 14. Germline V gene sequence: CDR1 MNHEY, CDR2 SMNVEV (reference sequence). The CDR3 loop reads CASRRGQALGGAFF. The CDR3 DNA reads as TGTGCCAGCAGGCGAGGACAGGCCCTAGGGGGAGCTTTCTTT.

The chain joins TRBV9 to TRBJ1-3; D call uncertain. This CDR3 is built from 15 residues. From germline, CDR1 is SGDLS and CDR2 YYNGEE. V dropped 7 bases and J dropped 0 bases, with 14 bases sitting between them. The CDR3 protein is CASATSTLSGNTIYF. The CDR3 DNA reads TGTGCCAGCGCCACATCGACACTCTCTGGAAACACCATATATTTT.

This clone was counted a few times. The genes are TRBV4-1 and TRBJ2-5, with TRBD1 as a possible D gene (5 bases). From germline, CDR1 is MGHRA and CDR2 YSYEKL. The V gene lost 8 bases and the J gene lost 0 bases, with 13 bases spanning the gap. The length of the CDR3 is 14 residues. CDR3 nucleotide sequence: TGCGCCAGCGCCCAACAGGAGAACCAAGAGACCCAGTACTTC. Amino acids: CASAQQENQETQYF.

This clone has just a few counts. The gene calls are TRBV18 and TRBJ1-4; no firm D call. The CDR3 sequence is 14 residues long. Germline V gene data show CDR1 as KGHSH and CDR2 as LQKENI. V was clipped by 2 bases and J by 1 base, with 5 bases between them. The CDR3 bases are TGTGCCAGCTCACCATTCCTAACTAATGAAAAACTGTTTTTT. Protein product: CASSPFLTNEKLFF. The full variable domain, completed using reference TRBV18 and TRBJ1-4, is NAGVMQNPRHLVRRRGQEARLRCSPMKGHSHVYWYRQLPEEGLKFMVYLQKENIIDESGMPKERFSAEFPKEGPSILRIQQVVRGDSAAYFCASSPFLTNEKLFFGSGTQLSVL.

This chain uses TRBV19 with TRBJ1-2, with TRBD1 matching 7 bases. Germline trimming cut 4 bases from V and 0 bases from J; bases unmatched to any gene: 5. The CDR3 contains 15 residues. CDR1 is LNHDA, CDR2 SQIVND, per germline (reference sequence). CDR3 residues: CASSTRQGANYGYTF. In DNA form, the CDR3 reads TGTGCCAGTAGTACAAGACAGGGTGCTAACTATGGCTACACCTTC.

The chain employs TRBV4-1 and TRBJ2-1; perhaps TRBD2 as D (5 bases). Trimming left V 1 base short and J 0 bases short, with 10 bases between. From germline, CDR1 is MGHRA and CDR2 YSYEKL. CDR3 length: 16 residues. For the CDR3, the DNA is TGCGCCAGCAGCCAAGTGGGGAGAAGCTCCTACAATGAGCAGTTCTTC. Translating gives CASSQVGRSSYNEQFF.

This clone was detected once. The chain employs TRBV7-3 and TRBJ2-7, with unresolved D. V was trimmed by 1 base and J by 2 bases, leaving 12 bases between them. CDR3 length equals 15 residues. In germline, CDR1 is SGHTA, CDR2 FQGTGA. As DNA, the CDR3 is TGTGCCAGCAGCTTAAGTGGCGGCGGAGCCTACGAGCAGTACTTC. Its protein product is CASSLSGGGAYEQYF.

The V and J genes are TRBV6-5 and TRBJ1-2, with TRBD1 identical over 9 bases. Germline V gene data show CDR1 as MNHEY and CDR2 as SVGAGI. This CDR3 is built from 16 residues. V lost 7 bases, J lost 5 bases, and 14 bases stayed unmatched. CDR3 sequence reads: CASTNSPGQGWYGYTF. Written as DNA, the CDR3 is TGTGCCAGCACTAACTCTCCGGGACAGGGTTGGTATGGCTACACCTTC.

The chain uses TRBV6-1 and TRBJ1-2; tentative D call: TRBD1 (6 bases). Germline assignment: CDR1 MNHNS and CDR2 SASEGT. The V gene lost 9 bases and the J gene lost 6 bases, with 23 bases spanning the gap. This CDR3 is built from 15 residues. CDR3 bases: TGTGCCAGTACACCCCGGGACACCTTTGGGGATGGCTACACCTTC. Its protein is CASTPRDTFGDGYTF.

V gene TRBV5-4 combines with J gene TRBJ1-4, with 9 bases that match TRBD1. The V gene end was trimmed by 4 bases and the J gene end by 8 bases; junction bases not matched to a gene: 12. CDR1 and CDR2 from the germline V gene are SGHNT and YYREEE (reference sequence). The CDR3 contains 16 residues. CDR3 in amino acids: CASSAEGPGQGEKLFF. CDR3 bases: TGTGCCAGCAGCGCCGAAGGTCCGGGACAGGGAGAAAAACTGTTTTTT.

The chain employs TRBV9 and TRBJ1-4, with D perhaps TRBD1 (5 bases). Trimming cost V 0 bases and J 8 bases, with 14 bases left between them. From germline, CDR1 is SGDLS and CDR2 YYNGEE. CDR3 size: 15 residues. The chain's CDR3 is CASSVDAETDEKLFF. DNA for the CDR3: TGTGCCAGCAGCGTAGACGCTGAGACAGACGAAAAACTGTTTTTT.

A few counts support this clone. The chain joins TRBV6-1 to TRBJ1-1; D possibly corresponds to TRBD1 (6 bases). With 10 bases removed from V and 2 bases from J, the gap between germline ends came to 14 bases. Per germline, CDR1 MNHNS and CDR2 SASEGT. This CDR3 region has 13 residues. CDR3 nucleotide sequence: TGTGCCACCTCGGTCAGGGGCAACACTGAAGCTTTCTTT. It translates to CATSVRGNTEAFF.

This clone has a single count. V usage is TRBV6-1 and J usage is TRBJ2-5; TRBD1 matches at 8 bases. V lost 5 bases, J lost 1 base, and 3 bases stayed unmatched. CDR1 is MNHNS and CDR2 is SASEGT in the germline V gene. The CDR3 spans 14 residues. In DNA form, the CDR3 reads TGTGCCAGCAGTCCAACAGGGGGCCAAGAGACCCAGTACTTC. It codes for CASSPTGGQETQYF.

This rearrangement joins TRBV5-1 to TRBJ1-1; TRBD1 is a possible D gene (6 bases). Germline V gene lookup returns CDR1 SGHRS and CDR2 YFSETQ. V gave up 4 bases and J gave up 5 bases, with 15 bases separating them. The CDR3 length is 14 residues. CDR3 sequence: CASSPQGSRTEAFF. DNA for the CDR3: TGCGCCAGCAGCCCCCAGGGGTCAAGAACTGAAGCTTTCTTT. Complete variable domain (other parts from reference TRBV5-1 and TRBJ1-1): KAGVTQTPRYLIKTRGQQVTLSCSPISGHRSVSWYQQTPGQGLQFLFEYFSETQRNKGNFPGRFSGRQFSNSRSEMNVSTLELGDSALYLCASSPQGSRTEAFFGQGTRLTVV.

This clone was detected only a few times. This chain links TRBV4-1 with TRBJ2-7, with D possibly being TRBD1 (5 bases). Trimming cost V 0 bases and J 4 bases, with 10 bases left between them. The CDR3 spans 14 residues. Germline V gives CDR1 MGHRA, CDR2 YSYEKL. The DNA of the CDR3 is TGCGCCAGCAGCCAAGAGGCAGGGTTTTACGAGCAGTACTTC. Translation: CASSQEAGFYEQYF.

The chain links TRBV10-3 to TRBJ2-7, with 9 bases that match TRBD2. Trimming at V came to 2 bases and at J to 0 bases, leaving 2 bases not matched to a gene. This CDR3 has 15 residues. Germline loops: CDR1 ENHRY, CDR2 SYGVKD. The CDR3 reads CAISEEAGGSYEQYF. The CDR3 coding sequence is TGTGCCATCAGTGAGGAAGCGGGGGGCTCCTACGAGCAGTACTTC.

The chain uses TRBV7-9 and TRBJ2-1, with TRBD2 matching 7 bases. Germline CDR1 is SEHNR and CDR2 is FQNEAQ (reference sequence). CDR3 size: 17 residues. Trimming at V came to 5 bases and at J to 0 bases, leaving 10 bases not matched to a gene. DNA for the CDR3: TGTGCCAGCAGCCCAGGTGGGGGGGGGAGCTCCTACAATGAGCAGTTCTTC. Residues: CASSPGGGGSSYNEQFF.

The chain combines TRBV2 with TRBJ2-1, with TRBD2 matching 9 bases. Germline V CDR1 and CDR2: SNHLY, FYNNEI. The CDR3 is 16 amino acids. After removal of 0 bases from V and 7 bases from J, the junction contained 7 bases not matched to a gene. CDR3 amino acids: CASSEAARGGNNEQFF. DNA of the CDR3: TGTGCCAGCAGTGAAGCCGCGCGGGGGGGCAATAATGAGCAGTTCTTC.

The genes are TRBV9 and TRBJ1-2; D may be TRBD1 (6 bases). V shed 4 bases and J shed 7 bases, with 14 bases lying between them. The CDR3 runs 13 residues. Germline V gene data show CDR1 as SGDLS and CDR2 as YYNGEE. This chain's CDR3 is CASSSQGSGGYTF. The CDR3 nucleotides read TGTGCCAGCAGCTCACAGGGTTCTGGTGGCTACACCTTC.

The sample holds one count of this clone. The CDR3 sequence is CASSSQGINTIYF. CDR3 nucleotide sequence: TGTGCCAGCAGTTCACAGGGGATAAACACCATATATTTT. The V gene is TRBV6-6, the J gene TRBJ1-3, with 7 bases identical to TRBD1. CDR1 MNHNY and CDR2 SVGAGI come from the germline V gene (reference sequence). Unmatched junction bases numbered 3, after V lost 4 bases and J lost 6 bases. CDR3 length: 13 amino acids.

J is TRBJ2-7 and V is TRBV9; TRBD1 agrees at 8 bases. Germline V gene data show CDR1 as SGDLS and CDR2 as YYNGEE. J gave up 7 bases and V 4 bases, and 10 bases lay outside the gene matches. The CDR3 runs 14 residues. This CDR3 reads CASSSAGGSGEQYF. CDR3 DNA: TGTGCCAGCAGCTCCGCAGGGGGCTCCGGGGAGCAGTACTTC.

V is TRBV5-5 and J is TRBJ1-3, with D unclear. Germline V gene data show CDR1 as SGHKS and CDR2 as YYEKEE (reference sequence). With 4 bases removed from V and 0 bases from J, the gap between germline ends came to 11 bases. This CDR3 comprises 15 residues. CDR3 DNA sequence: TGTGCCAGCAGCGACTGGTCGGGCTCTGGAAACACCATATATTTT. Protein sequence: CASSDWSGSGNTIYF.

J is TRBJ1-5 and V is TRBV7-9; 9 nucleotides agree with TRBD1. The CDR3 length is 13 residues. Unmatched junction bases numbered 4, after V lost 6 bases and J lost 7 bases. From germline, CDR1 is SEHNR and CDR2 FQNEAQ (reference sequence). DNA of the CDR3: TGTGCCAGCAGACAGGGGGCGGGACAGCCCCAGCATTTT. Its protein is CASRQGAGQPQHF.